The rows below give T cell receptor beta chains drawn from one sample of a study of spatial heterogeneity in lung cancer. One entry per CDR3 protein, called by TCRdb with MiXCR from the 5' RACE reads. The repertoire consists of 20,000 to 25,000 distinct CDR3 sequences, with about 6.8% occurring once and the leading ten covering around a tenth. This specimen was lung tumor tissue, taken at surgery. The receptors derive from a male donor with early-stage non-small cell lung cancer. CDR3s include the opening cysteine and the closing phenylalanine or tryptophan. The D gene is left open where the match is weak. A row's size may be missing; if present it is once, few, many or a size class.

clone_size,d_call,j_call,v_call,cdr3_aa,cdr3_nt
many,-,TRBJ2-4,TRBV6-1,CASRTGPGGNIQYF,TGTGCCAGCAGAACGGGACCTGGCGGAAACATTCAGTACTTC
many,TRBD2,TRBJ2-4,TRBV19,CASSIRSRRGDIQYF,TGTGCCAGTAGTATAAGGAGCAGGCGGGGGGACATTCAGTACTTC
many,TRBD1,TRBJ1-1,TRBV2,CARSGQGGTTEAFF,TGTGCCAGGTCGGGACAGGGAGGGACCACTGAAGCTTTCTTT
many,TRBD2,TRBJ2-3,TRBV5-1,CASSGGITDTQYF,TGCGCCAGTAGCGGGGGGATCACAGATACGCAGTATTTT
many,TRBD2,TRBJ2-7,TRBV28,CASSSYAGGSYEQYF,TGTGCCAGCAGTTCCTATGCGGGAGGGTCCTACGAGCAGTACTTC
many,TRBD1,TRBJ2-6,TRBV5-1,CASSPDRGLYSSGANVLTF,TGCGCCAGCAGCCCGGACAGGGGGCTTTATTCCTCTGGGGCCAACGTCCTGACTTTC
many,-,TRBJ1-5,TRBV20-1,CSAAGGARSNQPQHF,TGCAGTGCGGCGGGGGGGGCCAGGTCCAATCAGCCCCAGCATTTT
many,TRBD1,TRBJ2-7,TRBV27,CASSLSGTGIHEQYF,TGTGCCAGCAGTTTATCCGGGACAGGGATACACGAGCAGTACTTC
many,-,TRBJ2-1,TRBV6-2/TRBV6-3,CASSYGGRPTYTEQFF,TGTGCCAGCAGTTACGGCGGACGGCCGACCTACACTGAGCAGTTCTTC
many,-,TRBJ2-5,TRBV3-1,CASSGWAQQETQYF,TGTGCCAGCAGCGGCTGGGCCCAACAAGAGACCCAGTACTTC
medium-sized,-,TRBJ2-1,TRBV5-1,CASSWAAEQFF,TGCGCCAGCAGCTGGGCGGCTGAGCAGTTCTTC
many,TRBD2,TRBJ2-1,TRBV6-5,CASSPRTSGGGEQFF,TGTGCCAGCAGTCCCCGGACTAGCGGGGGGGGTGAGCAGTTCTTC
few,-,TRBJ2-2,TRBV6-5,CASSHNAGIGELFF,TGTGCCAGCAGTCACAACGCAGGGATCGGGGAGCTGTTTTTT
many,-,TRBJ2-7,TRBV7-2,CASSLEVSSYEQYF,TGTGCCAGCAGCTTAGAGGTTAGCTCCTACGAGCAGTACTTC
few,-,TRBJ2-5,TRBV20-1,CSARAFPGGTQYF,TGCAGTGCTCGGGCCTTCCCCGGCGGGACCCAGTACTTC
many,-,TRBJ1-5,TRBV20-1,CSARDGLQPQHF,TGCAGTGCTAGAGATGGACTTCAGCCCCAGCATTTT
once,TRBD1,TRBJ1-1,TRBV27,CASSPGQGRGNTEAFF,TGTGCCAGCAGTCCGGGACAGGGAAGGGGGAACACTGAAGCTTTCTTT
many,-,TRBJ2-1,TRBV27,CASSVSRRISYNEQFF,TGTGCCAGCAGTGTTTCGCGACGGATCTCCTACAATGAGCAGTTCTTC
many,-,TRBJ1-2,TRBV27,CASSFGGGYGYTF,TGTGCCAGCAGTTTTGGGGGCGGCTATGGCTACACCTTC
-,-,TRBJ2-1,TRBV2,CASGEYNEQFF,TGTGCCAGCGGCGAGTACAATGAGCAGTTCTTC
medium-sized,-,TRBJ2-3,TRBV4-2,CASSQEGVPTDTQYF,TGTGCCAGCAGCCAAGAGGGCGTTCCCACAGATACGCAGTATTTT
many,TRBD1,TRBJ2-3,TRBV10-3,CAISAGTGTDTQYF,TGTGCCATCAGTGCCGGGACAGGCACAGATACGCAGTATTTT
many,-,TRBJ1-4,TRBV6-6,CASRMSADNEKLFF,TGTGCCAGCAGAATGTCGGCGGACAATGAAAAACTGTTTTTT
many,TRBD1,TRBJ1-5,TRBV12-3/TRBV12-4,CASSLTGEGSNQPQHF,TGTGCCAGCAGCCTAACAGGGGAAGGGAGCAATCAGCCCCAGCATTTT
few,TRBD1,TRBJ2-7,TRBV6-5,CASSYGGQDYEQYF,TGTGCCAGCAGTTACGGGGGACAGGACTACGAGCAGTACTTC